This TCR beta chain was captured by sequencing in a study of beta chain features in type 1 diabetes. Findings of the study overall: There was a moderate but significant shortening of TCRB CDR3s in all four CD4+ subsets of Type 1 diabetes patients. For TCRB rearrangement, an influence of HLA type remained unresolved here.

With respect to this clone: Its specificity is not known.

Reverse transcription of all isolated RNA meant that expressed TCRB transcripts were sequenced. This table comes from immunoSEQ multiplex PCR, and its TCRdb copy is limited to in-frame clones, with some not included. The data contain about 170,000 clones, roughly 8% of them seen just once; the ten biggest clones take up approximately 0.54%. Trimming removed 5 bases at V and 6 bases at J, with 17 bases between. The CDR3 sequence is 14 residues long. Germline-derived CDR1 and CDR2 are SGDLS and YYNGEE. The source material was central memory CD4+ T cells from blood. The chain links TRBV9 to TRBJ1-2; maybe TRBD1 (6 bases). The receptor was isolated from a man younger than 35 with type 1 diabetes. CDR3 in amino acids: CASRRQGILNGYTF. CDR3 coding DNA: TGTGCCAGCAGGCGCCAGGGGATTTTGAATGGCTACACCTTC.